This T cell receptor beta chain appears in the sequencing data of a study of cytomegalovirus exposure and HLA in healthy donors. Notes on the study in general: Highest at DRB1 and lowest at HLA-C, TCR association rates differed among HLA loci in a later analysis. The study designated 150 or so TCR beta chains cytomegalovirus-associated.

The PCR employed 60 Vbeta primers together with 13 Jbeta primers. The table came from immunoSEQ multiplex PCR; TCRdb's copy has only in-frame clones and leaves some out. Of 30,000 to 45,000 clones listed, 70% to 90% were seen once; the top ten hold about an eighth. Germline CDR1 SNHLY, CDR2 FYNNEI. The junction had 5 bases not matched to a gene; V was cut back by 6 bases and J by 9 bases. The CDR3 is made up of 13 amino acids. As concerns this clone: Its antigen is not known.

The sequencing input was PBMCs. The source is a middle-aged woman in good health and CMV-seropositive. V and J are TRBV2 and TRBJ2-1; 10 positions match TRBD1. In DNA form, the CDR3 reads TGTGCCAGCAGCCCGGGACAGGGGATTGAGCAGTTCTTC. Residues: CASSPGQGIEQFF.